The 27 T cell receptor beta chains below all came from one sample that was sequenced in a study of T cells in pancreatic ductal adenocarcinoma. TCRdb's table, derived via immunoSEQ multiplex PCR, lists solely in-frame clones and lacks some. The repertoire holds roughly 100,000 clones, with roughly 95% as singletons. Selected pancreatic ductal adenocarcinoma patients had undergone surgery without neoadjuvant therapy. Sequenced: PBMCs. These receptors were obtained from a human donor with pancreatic ductal adenocarcinoma.

The rearrangement links TRBV6-1 to TRBJ1-5; TRBD1 aligns across 8 bases. Trimming took 6 bases from V and 3 from J; bases not matched to a gene: 7. Germline assignment: CDR1 MNHNS and CDR2 SASEGT. The CDR3 extends over 15 amino acids. The CDR3 region is CASSTSTGDNQPQHF. CDR3 nucleotides: TGTGCCAGCAGCACGTCGACAGGGGACAATCAGCCCCAGCATTTT.

The V and J genes are TRBV28 and TRBJ1-2, with D possibly being TRBD1 (5 bases). Germline CDR1 reads MDHEN; CDR2 reads SYDVKM. V dropped 8 bases and J dropped 6 bases, with 16 bases sitting between them. The CDR3 covers 13 residues. The CDR3 nucleotides are TGTGCCAGCGGGTATGGACAACACGATGGCTACACCTTC. This sequence encodes CASGYGQHDGYTF.

The chain has TRBV18 and TRBJ2-1; 11 nucleotides align to TRBD2. The CDR3 has 17 residues. In germline, CDR1 is KGHSH, CDR2 LQKENI. The V gene end was trimmed by 3 bases and the J gene end by 7 bases; junction bases not matched to a gene: 11. The CDR3 protein is CASSPRFLAGGHNEQFF. DNA for the CDR3: TGTGCCAGCTCACCCAGATTTCTAGCGGGAGGTCATAATGAGCAGTTCTTC.

Comment on this clone: Other DNA sequences in the sample encode the same CDR3. The chain carries TRBV19 and TRBJ2-1, with TRBD2 matching 7 bases. This CDR3 has 15 residues. In germline, CDR1 is LNHDA, CDR2 SQIVND (reference sequence). The V and J ends lost 6 bases and 0 bases, in that order; junction bases with no gene match: 5. The CDR3 DNA follows: TGTGCCAGTAGCTCTAGCGGAAGCTCCTACAATGAGCAGTTCTTC. This sequence encodes CASSSSGSSYNEQFF.

CDR3 residues: CASSALAPNTGELFF. CDR3 nucleotides: TGTGCCAGCAGCGCACTTGCTCCTAACACCGGGGAGCTGTTTTTT. This chain connects TRBV11-1 to TRBJ2-2, with D hard to call. This CDR3 has 15 amino acids. V shed 5 bases and J shed 2 bases, with 12 bases lying between them. Per germline, CDR1 SGHAT and CDR2 FQDESV (reference sequence).

The chain has TRBV11-2 and TRBJ2-5; D is unclear. Germline loops: CDR1 SGHAT, CDR2 FQNNGV. This CDR3 is 14 amino acids long. V was shortened by 0 bases and J by 3 bases, with 8 bases between the two germline ends. CDR3 in DNA: TGTGCCAGCAGCTTAGAATTCACGGAAGAGACCCAGTACTTC. Amino acid sequence: CASSLEFTEETQYF. Filled out from reference TRBV11-2 and TRBJ2-5, the complete variable domain reads EAGVAQSPRYKIIEKRQSVAFWCNPISGHATLYWYQQILGQGPKLLIQFQNNGVVDDSQLPKDRFSAERLKGVDSTLKIQPAKLEDSAVYLCASSLEFTEETQYFGPGTRLLVL.

This chain links TRBV30 with TRBJ2-7; D is perhaps TRBD1 (6 bases). Germline V gene sequence: CDR1 GTSNPN, CDR2 SVGIG (reference sequence). CDR3 length: 13 residues. V shed 3 bases and J shed 2 bases, with 11 bases lying between them. The CDR3 sequence: CAWREDSAYEQYF. In DNA, the CDR3 is TGTGCCTGGAGGGAGGACAGCGCCTACGAGCAGTACTTC.

V usage is TRBV5-1 and J usage is TRBJ1-1; the D gene is possibly TRBD1 (6 bases). Per the germline V gene, CDR1 is SGHRS and CDR2 is YFSETQ. Trimming pared 4 bases from V and 4 bases from J, leaving 14 bases between. CDR3 length: 14 amino acids. CDR3 in DNA: TGCGCCAGCAGCCAACAGGGCCTTGGCACTGAAGCTTTCTTT. Translation: CASSQQGLGTEAFF.

The CDR3, as DNA: TGTGCCAGCAGCCGGAGGGGGACTAGCGGCACAGATACGCAGTATTTT. Translation gives CASSRRGTSGTDTQYF. The genes are TRBV5-6 and TRBJ2-3, with 10 bases lining up with TRBD2. Germline CDR1 reads SGHDT; CDR2 reads YYEEEE. This CDR3 is built from 16 residues. Unmatched junction bases numbered 6, after V lost 4 bases and J lost 1 base.

This CDR3 reads CASSLQIAGVGEQYF. The CDR3 DNA reads as TGCGCCAGCAGCTTGCAGATAGCGGGAGTAGGTGAGCAGTACTTC. This rearrangement joins TRBV5-1 to TRBJ2-7, with TRBD2 matching over 9 bases. Germline-derived CDR1 and CDR2 are SGHRS and YFSETQ. The CDR3 is made up of 15 amino acids. Losses at the gene ends were 1 base for V and 7 bases for J; bases not matched to a gene: 9.

The J gene is TRBJ2-7, the V gene TRBV18; the match to TRBD2 covers 7 bases. CDR1 KGHSH and CDR2 LQKENI come from the germline V gene. The CDR3 spans 15 residues. Losses at the gene ends were 6 bases for V and 0 bases for J; bases not matched to a gene: 8. CDR3: CASSPRGGSSYEQYF. DNA for the CDR3: TGTGCCAGCTCGCCAAGGGGCGGGAGCTCCTACGAGCAGTACTTC.

The CDR3 sequence is CASSLNYGTLHYGYTF. The CDR3 nucleotides are TGTGCCAGCAGTTTAAACTATGGGACTCTCCACTATGGCTACACCTTC. V gene TRBV27 combines with J gene TRBJ1-2, with D possibly TRBD1 on 5 matching bases. This CDR3 contains 16 residues. V was cut by 2 bases and J by 3 bases, with 16 bases left in between. Germline CDR1 is MNHEY and CDR2 is SMNVEV (reference sequence).

The CDR3 region has the DNA TGTGCCAGCAAAACGCTCGGACTAGCGGGCCTACCGAACACCGGGGAGCTGTTTTTT. Translating gives CASKTLGLAGLPNTGELFF. The J gene is TRBJ2-2, the V gene TRBV28; 11 bases fit TRBD2. After removal of 7 bases from V and 0 bases from J, the junction contained 13 bases not matched to a gene. CDR3 length: 19 residues. Germline CDR1 reads MDHEN; CDR2 reads SYDVKM.

The chain has TRBV9 and TRBJ2-3, with TRBD2 as a possible D gene (6 bases). CDR1 and CDR2 (germline): SGDLS, YYNGEE. CDR3 length: 15 residues. With 4 bases removed from V and 0 bases from J, the gap between germline ends came to 12 bases. The CDR3 DNA reads TGTGCCAGCAGCAGGAGGGCCGAAAGCACAGATACGCAGTATTTT. The encoded protein is CASSRRAESTDTQYF.

This chain connects TRBV30 to TRBJ1-1; D perhaps matches TRBD1 (5 bases). The CDR3 runs 12 residues. Germline CDR1 reads GTSNPN; CDR2 reads SVGIG (reference sequence). The V and J ends lost 5 bases and 0 bases respectively, with 7 bases between them. The CDR3 is CAWSGVNTEAFF. The CDR3 DNA sequence: TGTGCCTGGTCGGGGGTGAACACTGAAGCTTTCTTT.

The gene calls are TRBV6-6 and TRBJ2-2, with TRBD2 matching over 8 bases. The CDR3 covers 15 residues. In germline, CDR1 is MNHNY, CDR2 SVGAGI (reference sequence). The V and J ends lost 6 bases and 4 bases, in that order; junction bases with no gene match: 7. CDR3 DNA: TGTGCCAGCAGCAAAGCGGGAGTTTCCACCGGGGAGCTGTTTTTT. It encodes CASSKAGVSTGELFF.

J is TRBJ1-2 and V is TRBV28; 8 nucleotides agree with TRBD1. V lost 4 bases and J lost 6; bases outside the gene matches: 7. In germline, CDR1 is MDHEN, CDR2 SYDVKM. The CDR3 has 14 residues. CDR3 sequence (DNA): TGTGCCAGCAGTTCCGGACAGGGAACAAATGGCTACACCTTC. The encoded protein is CASSSGQGTNGYTF.

This chain joins TRBV7-9 and TRBJ2-3; 7 nucleotides match TRBD2. The CDR3 is made up of 15 amino acids. The junction had 3 bases not matched to a gene; V was cut back by 2 bases and J by 1 base. The germline gives CDR1 SEHNR, CDR2 FQNEAQ (reference sequence). The CDR3 nucleotides read TGTGCCAGCAGCTTATTGGCGGGAGGCACAGATACGCAGTATTTT. Protein: CASSLLAGGTDTQYF.

This rearrangement joins TRBV11-2 to TRBJ2-7; weak D call: TRBD2 (6 bases). CDR1 and CDR2 (germline): SGHAT, FQNNGV. The CDR3 has 16 amino acids. Trimming removed 3 bases from V and 2 bases from J, with 17 bases in between. CDR3 nucleotides: TGTGCCAGCAGCTTCAGGCCGGGACTCGAACCCTACGAGCAGTACTTC. This sequence encodes CASSFRPGLEPYEQYF.

This clone is a singleton in its sample. V and J are TRBV21-1 and TRBJ2-7; the table assigns TRBD2, which was not confirmed against the DNA. TRBV21-1 corresponds to a pseudogene. This CDR3 has 14 residues. The CDR3 spells CASSKGFAGYEQYF. The CDR3 DNA reads TGTGCCAGCAGCAAAGGCTTTGCGGGTTACGAGCAGTACTTC.

The V and J genes are TRBV19 and TRBJ1-2; possibly TRBD1 for D (6 bases). The germline gives CDR1 LNHDA, CDR2 SQIVND (reference sequence). The CDR3 length is 16 residues. V lost 4 bases to trimming and J lost 0 bases, with 15 bases between them. CDR3 region: CASSRDTGYSNYGYTF. The DNA of the CDR3 is TGTGCCAGTAGTAGGGACACCGGATACTCTAACTATGGCTACACCTTC.

This chain joins TRBV18 and TRBJ2-2; 11 bases are shared with TRBD2. Germline trimming cut 0 bases from V and 5 bases from J; bases unmatched to any gene: 5. CDR1 and CDR2 (germline): KGHSH, LQKENI. This CDR3 contains 17 residues. The CDR3 reads CASSPPSGRAQTGELFF. The CDR3, as DNA: TGTGCCAGCTCACCACCTAGCGGGAGGGCCCAAACCGGGGAGCTGTTTTTT.

The rearrangement uses TRBV6-1 and TRBJ2-1, with 8 bases that match TRBD2. Trimming removed 2 bases from V and 2 bases from J; junction bases left unmatched: 5. The CDR3 is 16 residues long. CDR1 and CDR2 from the germline V gene are MNHNS and SASEGT. The CDR3 nucleotides read TGTGCCAGCAGTGAAATGAGTAGCGGGGCCTACAATGAGCAGTTCTTC. The encoded protein is CASSEMSSGAYNEQFF.

V is TRBV10-3 and J is TRBJ2-7; the match to TRBD2 covers 7 bases. J was trimmed by 0 bases and V by 4 bases; bases with no gene match: 9. Germline V gene sequence: CDR1 ENHRY, CDR2 SYGVKD. The CDR3 runs 16 residues. The CDR3 loop is CAISASGTGSSYEQYF. CDR3 nucleotide sequence: TGTGCCATCAGTGCAAGCGGGACGGGGAGCTCCTACGAGCAGTACTTC.

This chain joins TRBV19 and TRBJ2-1, with D maybe TRBD2 (5 bases). The length of the CDR3 is 12 residues. CDR1 is LNHDA and CDR2 is SQIVND in the germline V gene (reference sequence). Trimming removed 5 bases at V and 10 bases at J, with 12 bases between. For the CDR3, the DNA is TGTGCCAGTAGTTTTGAGGGCCGCGAGCAGTTCTTC. Its protein product is CASSFEGREQFF.

The V gene is TRBV27, the J gene TRBJ2-7; 7 nucleotides agree with TRBD1. The length of the CDR3 is 14 residues. V trimming: 5 bases; J trimming: 4 bases; junction bases outside the gene matches: 8. Germline V lookup: CDR1 MNHEY, CDR2 SMNVEV (reference sequence). The CDR3 is CASSPGTDTYEQYF. The CDR3 nucleotides are TGTGCCAGCAGTCCCGGGACAGACACTTACGAGCAGTACTTC.

The chain couples TRBV7-9 to TRBJ2-5, with D possibly TRBD1 on 6 matching bases. Germline assignment: CDR1 SEHNR and CDR2 FQNEAQ (reference sequence). CDR3 length: 14 residues. V dropped 3 bases and J dropped 7 bases, with 15 bases sitting between them. CDR3 in amino acids: CASSFAEGVRTQYF. CDR3 DNA: TGTGCCAGCAGCTTTGCAGAGGGGGTCAGGACCCAGTACTTC.